This entry describes one T cell receptor (beta chain). Measured with immunoSEQ multiplex PCR; TCRdb has only the in-frame clones, and not every one. This sample has some 150,000 clones, with about 93% found just once. This sample is part of a study of control samples from healthy donors and cancer patients. The receptor was derived from a man aged 60 to 69 with colorectal cancer. Input material: PBMCs.

Written as DNA, the CDR3 is TGTGCCAGTAGTAGGGGACAGGAAAGGACTGAAGCTTTCTTT. Its translation is CASSRGQERTEAFF. This chain connects TRBV19 to TRBJ1-1; 8 nucleotides match TRBD1. The V and J ends lost 4 bases and 5 bases, in that order; junction bases with no gene match: 6. CDR1 and CDR2 from the germline V gene are LNHDA and SQIVND (reference sequence). This CDR3 has 14 residues. The full variable domain, its missing parts supplied by reference TRBV19 and TRBJ1-1, is DGGITQSPKYLFRKEGQNVTLSCEQNLNHDAMYWYRQDPGQGLRLIYYSQIVNDFQKGDIAEGYSVSREKKESFPLTVTSAQKNPTAFYLCASSRGQERTEAFFGQGTRLTVV.